The clone carrying this T cell receptor (beta chain) was observed once. TCRdb's table, derived via immunoSEQ multiplex PCR, lists solely in-frame clones and lacks some. The sample yields some 70,000 clones, roughly 80% seen once. The record originates from a study of T cell responses to AZD1222 COVID-19 vaccine. Germline V gene data show CDR1 as SNHLY and CDR2 as FYNNEI. With 8 bases removed from V and 0 bases from J, the gap between germline ends came to 8 bases. The CDR3 is 13 residues long. The sequences come from peripheral blood, collected 28 days after the second AZD1222 dose. The origin of this receptor is an adult who received the AZD1222 COVID-19 vaccine. V is TRBV2 and J is TRBJ1-5; D is unresolved. In DNA, the CDR3 is TGTGCCAGCGACCTAGATAGCAATCAGCCCCAGCATTTT. Amino acid sequence: CASDLDSNQPQHF.